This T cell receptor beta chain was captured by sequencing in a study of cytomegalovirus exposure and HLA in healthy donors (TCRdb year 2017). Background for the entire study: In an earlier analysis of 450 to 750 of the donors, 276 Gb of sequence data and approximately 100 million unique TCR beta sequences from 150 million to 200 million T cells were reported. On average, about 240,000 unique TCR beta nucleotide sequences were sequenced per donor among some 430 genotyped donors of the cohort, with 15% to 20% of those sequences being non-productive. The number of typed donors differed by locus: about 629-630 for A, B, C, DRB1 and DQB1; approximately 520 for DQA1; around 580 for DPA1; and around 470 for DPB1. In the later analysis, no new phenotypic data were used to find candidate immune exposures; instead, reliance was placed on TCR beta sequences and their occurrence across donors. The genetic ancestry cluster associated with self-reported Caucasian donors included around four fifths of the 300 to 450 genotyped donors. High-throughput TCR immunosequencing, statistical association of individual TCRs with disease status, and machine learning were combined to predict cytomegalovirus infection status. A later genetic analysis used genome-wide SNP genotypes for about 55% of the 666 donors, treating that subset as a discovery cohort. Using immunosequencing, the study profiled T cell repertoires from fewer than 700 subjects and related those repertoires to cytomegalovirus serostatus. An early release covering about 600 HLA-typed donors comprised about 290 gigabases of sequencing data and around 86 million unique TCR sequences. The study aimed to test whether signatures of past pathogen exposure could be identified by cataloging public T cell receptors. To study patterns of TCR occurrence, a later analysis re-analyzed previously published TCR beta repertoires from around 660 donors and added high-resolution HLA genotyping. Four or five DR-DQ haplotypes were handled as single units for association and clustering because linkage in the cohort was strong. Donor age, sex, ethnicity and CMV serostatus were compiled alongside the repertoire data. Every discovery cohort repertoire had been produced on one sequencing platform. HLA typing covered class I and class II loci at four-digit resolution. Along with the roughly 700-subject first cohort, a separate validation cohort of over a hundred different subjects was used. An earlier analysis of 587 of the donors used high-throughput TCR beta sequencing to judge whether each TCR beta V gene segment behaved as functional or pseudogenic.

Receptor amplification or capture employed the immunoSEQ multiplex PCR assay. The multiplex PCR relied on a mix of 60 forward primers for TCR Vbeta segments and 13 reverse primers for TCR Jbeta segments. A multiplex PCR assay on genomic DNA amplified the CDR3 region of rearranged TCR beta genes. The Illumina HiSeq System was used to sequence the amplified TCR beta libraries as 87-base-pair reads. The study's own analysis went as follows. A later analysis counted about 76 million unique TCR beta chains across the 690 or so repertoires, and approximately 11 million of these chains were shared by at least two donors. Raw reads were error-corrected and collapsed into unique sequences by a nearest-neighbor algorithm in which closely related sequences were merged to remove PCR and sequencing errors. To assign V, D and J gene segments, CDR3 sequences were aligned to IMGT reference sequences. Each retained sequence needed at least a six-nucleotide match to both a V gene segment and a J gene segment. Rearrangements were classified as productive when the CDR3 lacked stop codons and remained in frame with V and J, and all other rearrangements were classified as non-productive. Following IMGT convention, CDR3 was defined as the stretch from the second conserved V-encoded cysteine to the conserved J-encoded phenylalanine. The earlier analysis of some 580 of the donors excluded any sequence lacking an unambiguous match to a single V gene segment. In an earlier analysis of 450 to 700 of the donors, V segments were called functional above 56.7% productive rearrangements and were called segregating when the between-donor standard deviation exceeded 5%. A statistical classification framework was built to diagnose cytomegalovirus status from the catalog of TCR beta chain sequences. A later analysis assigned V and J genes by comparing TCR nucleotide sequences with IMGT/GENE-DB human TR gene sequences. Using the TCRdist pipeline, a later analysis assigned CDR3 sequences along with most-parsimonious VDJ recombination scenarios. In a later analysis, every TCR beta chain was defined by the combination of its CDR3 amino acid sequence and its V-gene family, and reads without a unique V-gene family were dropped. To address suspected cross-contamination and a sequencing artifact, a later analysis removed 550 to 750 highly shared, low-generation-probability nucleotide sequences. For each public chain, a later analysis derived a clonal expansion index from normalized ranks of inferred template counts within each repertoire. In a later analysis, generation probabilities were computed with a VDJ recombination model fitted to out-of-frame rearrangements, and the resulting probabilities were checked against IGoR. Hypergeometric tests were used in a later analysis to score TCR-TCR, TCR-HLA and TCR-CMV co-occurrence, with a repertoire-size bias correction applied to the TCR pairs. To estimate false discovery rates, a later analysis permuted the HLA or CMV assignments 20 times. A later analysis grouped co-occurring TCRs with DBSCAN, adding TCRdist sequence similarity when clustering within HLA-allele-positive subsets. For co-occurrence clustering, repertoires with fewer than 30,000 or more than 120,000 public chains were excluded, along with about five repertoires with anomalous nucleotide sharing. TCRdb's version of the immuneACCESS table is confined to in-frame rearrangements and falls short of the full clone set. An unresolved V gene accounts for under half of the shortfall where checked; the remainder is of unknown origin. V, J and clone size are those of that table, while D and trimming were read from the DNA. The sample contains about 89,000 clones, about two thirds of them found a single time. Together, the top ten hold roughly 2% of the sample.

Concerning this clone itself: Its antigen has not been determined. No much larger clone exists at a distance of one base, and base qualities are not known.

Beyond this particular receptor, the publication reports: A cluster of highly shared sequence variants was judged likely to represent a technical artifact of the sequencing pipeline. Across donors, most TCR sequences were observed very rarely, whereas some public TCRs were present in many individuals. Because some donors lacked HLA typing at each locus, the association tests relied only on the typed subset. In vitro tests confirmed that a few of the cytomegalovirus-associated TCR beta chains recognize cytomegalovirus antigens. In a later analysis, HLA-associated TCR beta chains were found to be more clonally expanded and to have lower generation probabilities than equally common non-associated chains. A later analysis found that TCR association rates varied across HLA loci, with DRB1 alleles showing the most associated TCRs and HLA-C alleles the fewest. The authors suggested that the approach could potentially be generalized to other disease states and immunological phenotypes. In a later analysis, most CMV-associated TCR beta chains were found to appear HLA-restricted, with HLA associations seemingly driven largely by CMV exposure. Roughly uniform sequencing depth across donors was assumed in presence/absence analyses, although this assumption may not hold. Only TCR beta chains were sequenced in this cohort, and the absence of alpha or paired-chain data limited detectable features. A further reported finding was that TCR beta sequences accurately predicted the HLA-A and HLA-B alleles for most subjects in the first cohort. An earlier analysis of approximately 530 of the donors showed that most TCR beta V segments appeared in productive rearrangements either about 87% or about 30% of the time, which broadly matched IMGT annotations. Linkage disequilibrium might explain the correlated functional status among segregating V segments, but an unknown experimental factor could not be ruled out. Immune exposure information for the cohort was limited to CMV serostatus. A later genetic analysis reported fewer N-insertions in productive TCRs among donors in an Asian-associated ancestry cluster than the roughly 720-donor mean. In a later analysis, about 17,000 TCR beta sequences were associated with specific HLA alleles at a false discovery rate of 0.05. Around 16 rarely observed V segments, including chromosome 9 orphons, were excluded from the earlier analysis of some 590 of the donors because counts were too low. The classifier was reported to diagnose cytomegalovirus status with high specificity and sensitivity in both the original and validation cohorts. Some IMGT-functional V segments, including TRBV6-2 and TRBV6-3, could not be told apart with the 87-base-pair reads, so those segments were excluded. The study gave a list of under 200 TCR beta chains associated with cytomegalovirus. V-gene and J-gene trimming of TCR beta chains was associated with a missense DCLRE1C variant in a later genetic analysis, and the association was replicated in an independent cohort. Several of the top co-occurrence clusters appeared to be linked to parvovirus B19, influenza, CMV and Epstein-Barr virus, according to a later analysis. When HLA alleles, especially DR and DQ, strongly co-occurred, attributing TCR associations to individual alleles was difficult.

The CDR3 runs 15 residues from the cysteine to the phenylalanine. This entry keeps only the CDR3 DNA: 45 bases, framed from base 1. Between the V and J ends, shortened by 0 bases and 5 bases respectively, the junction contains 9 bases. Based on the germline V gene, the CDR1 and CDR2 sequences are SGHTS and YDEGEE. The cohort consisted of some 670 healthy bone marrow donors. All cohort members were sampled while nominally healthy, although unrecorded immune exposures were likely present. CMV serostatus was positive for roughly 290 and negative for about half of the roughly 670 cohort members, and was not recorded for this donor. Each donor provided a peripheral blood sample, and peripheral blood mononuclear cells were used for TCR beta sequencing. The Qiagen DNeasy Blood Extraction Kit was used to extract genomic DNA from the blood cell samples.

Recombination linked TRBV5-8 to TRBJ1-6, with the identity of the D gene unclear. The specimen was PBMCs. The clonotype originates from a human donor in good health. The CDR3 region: CASSLGPPNNSPLHF. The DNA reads TGTGCCAGCAGCTTGGGGCCCCCAAATAATTCACCCCTCCACTTT.